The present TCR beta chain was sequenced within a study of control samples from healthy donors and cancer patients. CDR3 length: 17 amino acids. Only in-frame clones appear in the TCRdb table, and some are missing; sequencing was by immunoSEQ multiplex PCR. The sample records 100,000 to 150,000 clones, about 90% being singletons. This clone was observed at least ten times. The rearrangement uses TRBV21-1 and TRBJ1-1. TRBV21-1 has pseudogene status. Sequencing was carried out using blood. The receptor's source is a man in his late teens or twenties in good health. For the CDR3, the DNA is TGTGCCAGCAGCAAAGGTGGCGCCGGAACAATTAACACTGAAGCTTTCTTT. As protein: CASSKGGAGTINTEAFF.